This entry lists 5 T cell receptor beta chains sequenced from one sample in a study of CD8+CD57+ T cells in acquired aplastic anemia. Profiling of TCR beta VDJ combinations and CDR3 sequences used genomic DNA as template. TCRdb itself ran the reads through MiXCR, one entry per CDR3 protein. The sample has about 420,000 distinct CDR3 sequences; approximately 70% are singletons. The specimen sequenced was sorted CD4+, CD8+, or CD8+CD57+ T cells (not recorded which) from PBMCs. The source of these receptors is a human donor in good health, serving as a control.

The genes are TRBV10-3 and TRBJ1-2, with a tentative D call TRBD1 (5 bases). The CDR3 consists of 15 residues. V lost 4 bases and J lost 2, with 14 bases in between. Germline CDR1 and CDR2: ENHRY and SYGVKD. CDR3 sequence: CAISGVPAGNYGYTF. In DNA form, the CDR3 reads TGTGCCATCAGTGGGGTCCCGGCAGGGAACTATGGCTACACCTTC.

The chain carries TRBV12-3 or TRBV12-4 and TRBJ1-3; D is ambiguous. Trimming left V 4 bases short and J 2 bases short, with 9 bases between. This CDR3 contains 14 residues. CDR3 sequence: CASSSGSAGNTIYF. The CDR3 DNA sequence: TGTGCCAGCAGTTCGGGTTCCGCTGGAAACACCATATATTTT.

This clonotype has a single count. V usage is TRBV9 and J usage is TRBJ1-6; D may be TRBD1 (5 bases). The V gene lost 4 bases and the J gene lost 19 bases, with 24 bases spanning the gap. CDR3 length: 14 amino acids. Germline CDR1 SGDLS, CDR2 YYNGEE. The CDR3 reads CASSPLAGTSGVHF. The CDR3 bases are TGTGCCAGCAGCCCGCTAGCGGGGACCTCCGGGGTGCACTTT.

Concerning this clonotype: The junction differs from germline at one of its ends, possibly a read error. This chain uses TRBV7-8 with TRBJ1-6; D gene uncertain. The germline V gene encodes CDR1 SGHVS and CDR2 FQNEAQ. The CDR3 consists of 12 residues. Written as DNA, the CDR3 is TGTGCCAGCAGCCATTGGCGGTGCGGCCCCTACTTT. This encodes CASSHWRCGPYF.

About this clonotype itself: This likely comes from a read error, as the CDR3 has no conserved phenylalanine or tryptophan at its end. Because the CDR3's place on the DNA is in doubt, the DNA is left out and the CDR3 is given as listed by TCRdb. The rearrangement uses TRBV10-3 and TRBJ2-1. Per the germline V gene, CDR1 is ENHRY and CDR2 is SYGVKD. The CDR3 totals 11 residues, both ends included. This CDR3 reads CAISAADEQFL.